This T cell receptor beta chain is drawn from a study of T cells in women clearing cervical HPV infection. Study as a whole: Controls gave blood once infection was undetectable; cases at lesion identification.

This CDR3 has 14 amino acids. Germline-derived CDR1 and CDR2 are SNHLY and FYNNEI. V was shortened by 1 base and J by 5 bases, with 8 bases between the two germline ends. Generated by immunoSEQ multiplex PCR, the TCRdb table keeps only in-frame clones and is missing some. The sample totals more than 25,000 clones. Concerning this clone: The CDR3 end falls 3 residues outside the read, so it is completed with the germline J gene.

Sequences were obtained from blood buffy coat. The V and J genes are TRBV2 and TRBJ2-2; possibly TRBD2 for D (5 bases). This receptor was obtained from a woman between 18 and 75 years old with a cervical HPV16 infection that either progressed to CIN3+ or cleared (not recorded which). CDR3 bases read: TGTGCCAGCAGTGAAGTTGGCGGGACCGGGGAG. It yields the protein CASSEVGGTGE. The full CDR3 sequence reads CASSEVGGTGELFF.